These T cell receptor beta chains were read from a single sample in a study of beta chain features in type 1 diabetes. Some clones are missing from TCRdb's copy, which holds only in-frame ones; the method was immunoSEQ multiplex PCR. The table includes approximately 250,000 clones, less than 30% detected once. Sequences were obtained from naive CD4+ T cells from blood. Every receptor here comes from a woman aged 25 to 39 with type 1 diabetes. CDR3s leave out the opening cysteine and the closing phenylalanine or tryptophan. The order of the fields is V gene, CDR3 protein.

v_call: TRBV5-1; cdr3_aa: ASSLSGTSGTGELF
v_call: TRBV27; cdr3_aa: ASSFGGTAKNIQY
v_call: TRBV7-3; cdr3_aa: ASSETGGFTDGYT
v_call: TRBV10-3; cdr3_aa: AISDRDSGTQY
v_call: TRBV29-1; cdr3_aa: SVGTGWTDTQY
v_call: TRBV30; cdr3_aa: AWRLSGFTGELF
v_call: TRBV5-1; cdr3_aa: ASSLQGRETQY
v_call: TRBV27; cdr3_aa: ASSLSRGAPRELF
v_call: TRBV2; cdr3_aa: ASSEQARETQY
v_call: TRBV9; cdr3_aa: ASSGGLAFSEQY
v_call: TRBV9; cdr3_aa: ASSGQGALNTGELF
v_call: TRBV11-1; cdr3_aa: AVAEAGGPHEQF
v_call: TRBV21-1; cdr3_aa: ASSKKFPRTSGSKDTQY
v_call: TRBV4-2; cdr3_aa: ASSQDTAEQY
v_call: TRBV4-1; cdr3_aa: ASSQWPLPLEGVNIQY
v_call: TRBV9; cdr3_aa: ASSVGLASVETQY
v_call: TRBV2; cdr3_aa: ASTTSGAVSGANVLT
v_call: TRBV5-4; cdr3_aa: ASSRGLAESYNEQF
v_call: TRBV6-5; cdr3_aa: ASSWGGTDTQY
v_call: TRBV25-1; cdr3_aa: ASSEGQWNYGYT
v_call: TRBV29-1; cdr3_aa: SVEENRETQF
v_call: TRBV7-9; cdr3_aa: ASSLGLTVNEQF
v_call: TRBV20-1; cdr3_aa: SARLYNEQF
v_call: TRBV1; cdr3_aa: TSSRDDRGRRGNQPQH
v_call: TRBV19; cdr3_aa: ASSITGDTQY
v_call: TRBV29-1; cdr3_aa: SVRPTTNTEAF
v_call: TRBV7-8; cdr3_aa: ASSRTWTGGYEQY
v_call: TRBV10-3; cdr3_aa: AIARASGGQETQY
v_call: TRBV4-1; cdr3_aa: ASSQAPTSHTGQDGYT
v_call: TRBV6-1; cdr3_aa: ASTRAGTTDTQY
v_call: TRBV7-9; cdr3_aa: ASSPRGNSGANVLT
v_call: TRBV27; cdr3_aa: ASSFLLGAGSTDTQY
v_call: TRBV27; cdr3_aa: ASSLETGSSGANVLT
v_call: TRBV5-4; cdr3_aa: ASSDAGQAETQY
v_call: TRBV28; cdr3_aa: ASSLAINEQY
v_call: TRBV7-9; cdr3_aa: ASSLAEWYNEQF
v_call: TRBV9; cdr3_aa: ASSVLSPRVLT
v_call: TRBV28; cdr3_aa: ASSYGLDRVSYEQY
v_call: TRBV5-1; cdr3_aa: ASSRGAAGTEAF
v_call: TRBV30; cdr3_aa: AWSEQGRFGYT
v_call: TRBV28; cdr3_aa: ASSIRTDTQY
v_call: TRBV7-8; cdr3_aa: ASSLGTGGNTGELF
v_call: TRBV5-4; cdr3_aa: ASSSRGQGSSEAF